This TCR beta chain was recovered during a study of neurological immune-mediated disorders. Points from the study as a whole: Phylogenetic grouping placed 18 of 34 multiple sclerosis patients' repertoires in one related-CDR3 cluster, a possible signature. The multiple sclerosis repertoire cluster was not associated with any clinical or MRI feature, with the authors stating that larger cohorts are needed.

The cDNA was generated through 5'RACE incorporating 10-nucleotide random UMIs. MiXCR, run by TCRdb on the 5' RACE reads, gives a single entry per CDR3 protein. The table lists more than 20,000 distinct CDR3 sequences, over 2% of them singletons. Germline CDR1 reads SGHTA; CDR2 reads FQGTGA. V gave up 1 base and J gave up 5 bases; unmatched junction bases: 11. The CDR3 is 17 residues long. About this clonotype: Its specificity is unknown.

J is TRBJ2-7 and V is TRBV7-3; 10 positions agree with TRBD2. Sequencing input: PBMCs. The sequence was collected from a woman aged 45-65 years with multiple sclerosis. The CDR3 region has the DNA TGTGCCAGCAGCTTAAACCCGCTAAGCGGGAGGGCCAACGAGCAGTACTTC. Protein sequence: CASSLNPLSGRANEQYF.